The entry that follows covers one T cell receptor beta chain sequence. The antigen is undetermined. This sample is drawn from a study of cytomegalovirus exposure and HLA in healthy donors. Study-wide findings and caveats: Cytomegalovirus-associated status was assigned to approximately 160 TCR beta chains. According to an earlier analysis, most TCR beta V segments yielded productive rearrangements about 87% or about 30% of the time. Confirmation was obtained in vitro that a few CMV-associated chains are specific for CMV antigens. V segments that were indistinguishable, TRBV6-2 and TRBV6-3 among them, were omitted from analysis.

V lost 6 bases, J lost 7 bases, and 12 bases stayed unmatched. The CDR3 sequence is 15 residues long. Per the germline V gene, CDR1 is MDHEN and CDR2 is SYDVKM. Vbeta (60) and Jbeta (13) primers were used in the PCR. The data were produced by immunoSEQ multiplex PCR, yet TCRdb's version contains in-frame clones alone and is incomplete. The repertoire has 85,000 to 100,000 clones, roughly nine tenths of them found once; the top ten carry 9% to 9.5%. The sample was PBMCs. The receptor was derived from a man younger than 45 in good health and CMV-seropositive. This chain connects TRBV28 to TRBJ2-1; TRBD2 agrees at 7 bases. CDR3 DNA: TGTGCCAGCAGCCTATCCTCGACTAGCCGGAATGAGCAGTTCTTC. It codes for CASSLSSTSRNEQFF. Full variable domain (rest looked up from reference TRBV28 and TRBJ2-1): DVKVTQSSRYLVKRTGEKVFLECVQDMDHENMFWYRQDPGLGLRLIYFSYDVKMKEKGDIPEGYSVSREKKERFSLILESASTNQTSMYLCASSLSSTSRNEQFFGPGTRLTVL.